This is a list of T cell receptor beta chains from one sample in a study of blood T cell repertoires in COVID-19. Clones were sequenced by immunoSEQ multiplex PCR, and TCRdb holds only the in-frame ones, with some missing. The sample holds around 280,000 clones, 70% to 90% seen once. Input material: peripheral blood. These receptors were collected from a woman between 45 and 65 years old with active or convalescent COVID-19. Both conserved end residues are part of each CDR3. The D gene is left open where the match is weak. Part of the rows lack a size; the others show once, few, many or a class for expanded clones.

TRBJ2-7	TRBV5-1	NA	NA	16	TGCGCCAGCAGCTCCGCTACTTTCTCAGGCGCGGGGGAGCAGTACTTC	CASSSATFSGAGEQYF
TRBJ2-1	TRBV29-1	NA	NA	11	TGCAGCGTGCTACAGGTTATGGAGCAGTTCTTC	CSVLQVMEQFF
TRBJ2-1	TRBV28	NA	TRBD2	12	TGTGCCACTGCAACTCCTAGCGGAGGGAGGTTCTTC	CATATPSGGRFF
TRBJ2-7	TRBV28	NA	NA	15	TGTGCCAGCAGTTTCCACAGCGGGTTCTCCTACGAGCAGTACTTC	CASSFHSGFSYEQYF
TRBJ1-1	TRBV19	NA	NA	13	TGTGCCAGTAGTATAGATCTCCGCACTGAAGCTTTCTTT	CASSIDLRTEAFF
TRBJ1-4	TRBV4-2	NA	NA	16	TGTGCCAGCAGCCAAGGTCTCGGTGCAACTAATGAAAAACTGTTTTTT	CASSQGLGATNEKLFF
TRBJ1-1	TRBV27	NA	NA	16	TGTGCCAGCACCACCTTGATCGGGAGAGGGAACACTGAAGCTTTCTTT	CASTTLIGRGNTEAFF
TRBJ1-2	TRBV18	NA	TRBD1	16	TGTGCCAGCTCACCGAGCCGCGGACAGGAGGGCTATGGCTACACCTTC	CASSPSRGQEGYGYTF
TRBJ2-2	TRBV27	NA	TRBD2	19	TGTGCCAGCAGTCCGCCGGGACTAGCGGGAGGTGGTGGCACCGGGGAGCTGTTTTTT	CASSPPGLAGGGGTGELFF
TRBJ2-2	TRBV27	NA	TRBD2	14	TGTGCCAGCAGTTTATGGGCGGGAGCCGGGGAGCTGTTTTTT	CASSLWAGAGELFF
TRBJ2-5	TRBV5-4	NA	TRBD2	16	TGTGCCAGCAGCTTGGAGACTAGCGGTCAAGTAGAGACCCAGTACTTC	CASSLETSGQVETQYF
TRBJ1-1	TRBV6-5	once	NA	13	TGTGCCAGCAGTTACCGGGGAGGGGCTGAAGCTTTCTTT	CASSYRGGAEAFF
TRBJ1-3	TRBV5-6	NA	NA	14	TGTGCCAGCAGCGGTCCTCTGGCGGGGAACACCATATATTTT	CASSGPLAGNTIYF
TRBJ1-1	TRBV14	NA	NA	15	TGTGCCAGCAGCCGGCAGTATGGGCCAAACACTGAAGCTTTCTTT	CASSRQYGPNTEAFF
TRBJ2-7	TRBV19	few	TRBD1	15	TGTGCCAGTAGTAGTCCCGGGACAGGGGGCGGCGAGCAGTACTTC	CASSSPGTGGGEQYF
TRBJ1-5	TRBV7-2	few	NA	15	TGTGCCAGCACCCCCCCTGGGGCAGGCAATCAGCCCCAGCATTTT	CASTPPGAGNQPQHF
TRBJ1-1	TRBV19	NA	NA	11	TGTGCCACCGAGGGGAACACTGAAGCTTTCTTT	CATEGNTEAFF